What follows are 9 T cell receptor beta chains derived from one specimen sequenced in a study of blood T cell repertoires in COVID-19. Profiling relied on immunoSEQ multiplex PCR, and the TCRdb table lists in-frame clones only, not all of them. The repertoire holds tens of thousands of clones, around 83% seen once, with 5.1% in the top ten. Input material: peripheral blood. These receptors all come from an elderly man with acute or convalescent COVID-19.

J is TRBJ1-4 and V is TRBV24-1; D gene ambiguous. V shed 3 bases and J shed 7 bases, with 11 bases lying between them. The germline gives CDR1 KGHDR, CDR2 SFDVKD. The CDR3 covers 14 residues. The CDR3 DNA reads TGTGCCACCAGTGATCCAGGCGATGGTGAAAAACTGTTTTTT. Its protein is CATSDPGDGEKLFF.

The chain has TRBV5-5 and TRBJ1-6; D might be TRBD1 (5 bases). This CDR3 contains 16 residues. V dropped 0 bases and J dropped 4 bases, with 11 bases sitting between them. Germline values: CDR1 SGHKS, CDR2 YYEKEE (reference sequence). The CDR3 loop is CASSLVPTVYNSPLHF. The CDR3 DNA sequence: TGTGCCAGCAGCTTGGTGCCGACAGTATATAATTCACCCCTCCACTTT. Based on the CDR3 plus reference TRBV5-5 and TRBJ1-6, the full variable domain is DAGVTQSPTHLIKTRGQQVTLRCSPISGHKSVSWYQQVLGQGPQFIFQYYEKEERGRGNFPDRFSARQFPNYSSELNVNALLLGDSALYLCASSLVPTVYNSPLHFGNGTRLTVT.

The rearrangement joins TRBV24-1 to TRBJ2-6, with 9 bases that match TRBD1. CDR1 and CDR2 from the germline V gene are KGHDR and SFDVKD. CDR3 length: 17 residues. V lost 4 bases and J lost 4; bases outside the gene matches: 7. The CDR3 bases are TGTGCCACCAGTGACCTCGGACAGGGGACCGGGGCCAACGTCCTGACTTTC. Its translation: CATSDLGQGTGANVLTF.

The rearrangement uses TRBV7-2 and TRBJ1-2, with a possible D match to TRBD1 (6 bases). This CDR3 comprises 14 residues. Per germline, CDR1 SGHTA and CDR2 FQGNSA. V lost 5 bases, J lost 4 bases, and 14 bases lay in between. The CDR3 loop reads CASSTGNRAYGYTF. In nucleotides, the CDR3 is TGTGCCAGCAGCACCGGGAACAGGGCCTATGGCTACACCTTC.

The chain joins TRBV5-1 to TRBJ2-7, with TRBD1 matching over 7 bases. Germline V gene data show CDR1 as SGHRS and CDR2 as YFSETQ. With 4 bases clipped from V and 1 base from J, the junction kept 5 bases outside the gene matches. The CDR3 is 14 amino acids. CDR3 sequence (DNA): TGCGCCAGCAGCCCCCAGGGACAGTCCTACGAGCAGTACTTC. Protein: CASSPQGQSYEQYF.

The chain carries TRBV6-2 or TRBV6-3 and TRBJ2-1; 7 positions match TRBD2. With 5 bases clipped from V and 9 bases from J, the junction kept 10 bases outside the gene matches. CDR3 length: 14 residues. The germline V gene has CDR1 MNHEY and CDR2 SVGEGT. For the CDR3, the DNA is TGTGCCAGCAGTCCGGGTTCGGGAGGACTTGAGCAGTTCTTC. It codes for CASSPGSGGLEQFF.

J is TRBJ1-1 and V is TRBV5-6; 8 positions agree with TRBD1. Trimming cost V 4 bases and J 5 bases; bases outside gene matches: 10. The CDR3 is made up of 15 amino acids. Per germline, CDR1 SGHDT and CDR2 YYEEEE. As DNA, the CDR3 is TGTGCCAGCAGCCTACGGGACAGGCGGGGGACTGAAGCTTTCTTT. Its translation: CASSLRDRRGTEAFF.

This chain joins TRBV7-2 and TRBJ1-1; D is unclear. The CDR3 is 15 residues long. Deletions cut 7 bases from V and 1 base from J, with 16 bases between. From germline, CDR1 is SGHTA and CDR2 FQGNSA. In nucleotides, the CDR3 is TGTGCCAGCACCAAAAGGTTCGCGGCGAACACTGAAGCTTTCTTT. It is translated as CASTKRFAANTEAFF.

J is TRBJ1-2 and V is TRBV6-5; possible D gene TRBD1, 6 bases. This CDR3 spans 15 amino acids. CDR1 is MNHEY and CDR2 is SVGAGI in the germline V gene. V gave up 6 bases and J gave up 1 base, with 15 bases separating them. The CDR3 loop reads CASRTRQGGNYGYTF. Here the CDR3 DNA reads TGTGCCAGCAGGACCCGACAAGGGGGTAACTATGGCTACACCTTC.